This T cell receptor (beta chain) came from a study of OX40 agonist ivuxolimab in advanced cancers. The wider study: Averaging 60 years in age, with a range of roughly 20 to 90, the cohort was 82.7% male. General study results and limits: The CD4+ and CD8+ T cells in the blood had expanded clonally by week 6 at 0.1 to 3.0 mg/kg.

Details on this clone: Its target is not known.

Here immunoSEQ multiplex PCR was the method, and the copy in TCRdb shows in-frame clones only, minus some. The table includes 36,000 or so clones, around 73% detected once. The clonotype comes from an adult with an advanced solid tumor such as melanoma, head and neck, liver or kidney cancer. The material sequenced was CD4+ or CD8+ T cells sorted from blood, taken in a trial of the OX40 agonist ivuxolimab.

The CDR3 loop reads CASSYQGSGANVLTF. CDR3 sequence (DNA): TGTGCCAGCAGTTACCAGGGCTCTGGGGCCAACGTCCTGACTTTC. This chain uses TRBV6-5 with TRBJ2-6, with TRBD1 as a possible D gene (5 bases). The CDR3 loop spans 15 amino acids. Trimming pared 2 bases from V and 0 bases from J, leaving 5 bases between. Germline assignment: CDR1 MNHEY and CDR2 SVGAGI.